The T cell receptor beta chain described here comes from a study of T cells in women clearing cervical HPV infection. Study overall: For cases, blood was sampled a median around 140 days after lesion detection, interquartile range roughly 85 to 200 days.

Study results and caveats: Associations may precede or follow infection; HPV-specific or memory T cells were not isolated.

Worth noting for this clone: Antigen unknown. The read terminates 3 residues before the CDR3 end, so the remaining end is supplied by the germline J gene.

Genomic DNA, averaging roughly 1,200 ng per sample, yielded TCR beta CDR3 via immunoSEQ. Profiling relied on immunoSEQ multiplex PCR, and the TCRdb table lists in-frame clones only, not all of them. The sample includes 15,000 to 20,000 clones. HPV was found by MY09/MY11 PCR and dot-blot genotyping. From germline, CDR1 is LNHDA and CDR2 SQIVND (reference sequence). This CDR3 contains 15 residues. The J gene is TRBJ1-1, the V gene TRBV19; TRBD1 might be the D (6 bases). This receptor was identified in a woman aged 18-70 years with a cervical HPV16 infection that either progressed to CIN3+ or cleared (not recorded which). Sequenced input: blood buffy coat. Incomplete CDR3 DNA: TGTGCCAGTAGTAGAAGGGGGAAGGACTCCTACGAG. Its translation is CASSRRGKDSYE. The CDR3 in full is CASSRRGKDSYEAFF.